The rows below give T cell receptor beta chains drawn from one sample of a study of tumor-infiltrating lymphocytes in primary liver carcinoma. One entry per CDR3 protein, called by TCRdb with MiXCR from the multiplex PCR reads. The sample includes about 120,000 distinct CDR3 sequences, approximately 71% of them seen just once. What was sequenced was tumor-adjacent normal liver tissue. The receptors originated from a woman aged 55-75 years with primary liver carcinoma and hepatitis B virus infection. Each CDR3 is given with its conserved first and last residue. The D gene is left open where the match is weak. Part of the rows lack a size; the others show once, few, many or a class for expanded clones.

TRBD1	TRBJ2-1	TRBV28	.	CASTIQGYNEQFF	TGTGCCAGCACCATACAGGGGTACAATGAGCAGTTCTTC
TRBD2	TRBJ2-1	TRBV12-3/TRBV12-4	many	CASSFRTSGSHNEQFF	TGTGCCAGCAGTTTCCGGACTAGCGGGAGCCACAATGAGCAGTTCTTC
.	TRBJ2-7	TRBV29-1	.	CSVEFPRDEQYF	TGCAGTGTTGAGTTCCCAAGGGACGAGCAGTACTTC
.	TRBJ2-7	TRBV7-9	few	CARSSSGKTYEQYF	TGTGCCAGGAGCAGTAGCGGCAAGACCTACGAGCAGTACTTC
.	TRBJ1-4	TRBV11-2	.	CASSFDHGGLELFF	TGTGCCAGCAGCTTCGATCACGGAGGTTTAGAACTGTTTTTC
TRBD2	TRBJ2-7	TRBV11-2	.	CASSYNQPGLAGGVQYF	TGTGCCAGCAGCTACAACCAGCCGGGACTAGCTGGTGGGGTGCAGTACTTC
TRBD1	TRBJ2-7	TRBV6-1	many	CASSEASGQGAGEQYF	TGTGCCAGCAGTGAAGCCTCGGGACAGGGGGCGGGCGAGCAGTACTTC
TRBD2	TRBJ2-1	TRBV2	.	CASSETGGLGSEQFF	TGTGCCAGCAGTGAAACGGGGGGTCTTGGGAGTGAGCAGTTCTTC
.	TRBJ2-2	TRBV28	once	CASSDRINTGMLFF	TGTGCCAGCAGTGACAGAATTAACACCGGGATGCTGTTTTTT
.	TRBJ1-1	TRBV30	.	CAWGVRGVLLALF	TGTGCCTGGGGTGTACGAGGGGTCCTCCTGGCTTTATTT
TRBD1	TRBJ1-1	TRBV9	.	CASSSQGGGTEAFF	TGTGCCAGCAGCTCACAGGGGGGGGGCACTGAAGCTTTCTTT
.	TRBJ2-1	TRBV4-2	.	CASSQESGGPSNEQFF	TGTGCCAGCAGCCAAGAGTCTGGAGGGCCAAGCAATGAGCAGTTCTTC
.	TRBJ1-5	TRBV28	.	CASSLFGVQPQHF	TGTGCCAGCAGTTTATTCGGGGTTCAGCCCCAGCATTTT
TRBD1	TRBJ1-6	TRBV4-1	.	CASSQEDTGTDLPLHF	TGCGCCAGCAGCCAAGAGGACACCGGGACAGATTTACCCCTCCACTTT
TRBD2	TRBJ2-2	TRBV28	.	CPSSLYPGLPGGLFF	TGTCCCAGCAGTCTTTATCCGGGACTCCCGGGGGGGCTGTTTTTT
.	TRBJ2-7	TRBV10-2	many	CASIGRSEYEQYF	TGCGCCAGCATTGGAAGGAGCGAGTACGAGCAGTACTTC
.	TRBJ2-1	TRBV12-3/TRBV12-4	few	CAISPPVSSFNNEQFF	TGTGCCATCAGTCCCCCTGTTTCTAGCTTCAACAATGAGCAGTTCTTC
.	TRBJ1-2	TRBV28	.	CACRLSHGRGYTF	TGTGCCTGCAGACTCTCACACGGGAGGGGCTACACCTTC
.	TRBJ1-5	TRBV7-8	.	CASSLAGKDAQPQHF	TGTGCCAGCAGCTTAGCAGGCAAGGACGCCCAGCCCCAGCATTTT
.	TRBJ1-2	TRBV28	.	CASTIQETEYGYTF	TGTGCCAGCACGATACAGGAGACAGAGTATGGCTACACCTTC
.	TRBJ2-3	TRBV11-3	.	CVSRYTDTQYF	TGTGTAAGCAGGTATACAGATACACAGTATTTT
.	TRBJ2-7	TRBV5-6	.	CASSTLVSSSSGLRYEQYF	TGTGCCAGCAGCACTCTGGTCTCGTCTAGCTCGGGACTCCGCTACGAGCAGTACTTC
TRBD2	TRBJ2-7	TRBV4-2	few	CASSQDGTNGYGQYF	TGTGCCAGCAGCCAAGACGGGACTAACGGCTACGGGCAGTACTTC
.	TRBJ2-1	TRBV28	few	CASSPPPVNQQFF	TGTGCCAGCAGCCCCCCCCCAGTCAACCAGCAGTTCTTC
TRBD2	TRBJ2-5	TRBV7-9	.	CVSSWRRNRLAGGGETQYF	TGTGTCAGCAGCTGGCGACGCAATCGACTAGCGGGTGGTGGGGAGACCCAGTACTTC
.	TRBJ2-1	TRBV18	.	CASSPGVGVGDNEQFF	TGTGCCAGCTCACCGGGCGTGGGCGTGGGGGACAATGAGCAGTTCTTC
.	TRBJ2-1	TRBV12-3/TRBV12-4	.	CTSSLYRLNEQFF	TGTACCAGCAGTTTATACAGACTCAATGAGCAGTTCTTC